Detailed here is one T cell receptor (beta chain). Investigators performed immunoSEQ version v3.0 at survey level. The assay was immunoSEQ multiplex PCR, and TCRdb's table has in-frame clones only and misses some. The sample carries about 25,000 clones, 70% to 90% recorded once. This record comes from a study of long-term antiretroviral therapy in people with HIV. Study details: The study's earliest collections predate the 2015 immediate-ART recommendation by about a decade.

The CDR3 totals 22 residues. In germline, CDR1 is SGDLS, CDR2 YYNGEE. The junction had 21 bases not matched to a gene; V was cut back by 3 bases and J by 2 bases. The sequence derives from a woman aged 25-40 years with HIV. The chain couples TRBV9 to TRBJ2-3; 13 bases map to TRBD2. Sample: unsorted PBMCs, taken 1.9 years after starting antiretroviral therapy. The CDR3 is CASSAHSDVVQLAGGHTDTQYF. DNA of the CDR3: TGTGCCAGCAGCGCCCATTCTGACGTGGTCCAACTAGCGGGGGGGCACACAGATACGCAGTATTTT. Looking up the rest from reference TRBV9 and TRBJ2-3 gives the full variable domain: DSGVTQTPKHLITATGQRVTLRCSPRSGDLSVYWYQQSLDQGLQFLIQYYNGEERAKGNILERFSAQQFPDLHSELNLSSLELGDSALYFCASSAHSDVVQLAGGHTDTQYFGPGTRLTVL.